The 15 T cell receptor beta chains listed next were all sequenced from one sample in a study of PD-L1 blockade in urothelial cancer. TCRdb's copy holds only in-frame clones and misses some; the assay was immunoSEQ multiplex PCR. The data hold more than 30,000 clones, with 70% to 85% observed a single time. The source was PBMCs, collected around atezolizumab (anti-PD-L1) treatment. These receptors were obtained from a man aged 60 to 75 with urothelial cancer.

This sequence joins TRBV6-1 and TRBJ1-2, with D perhaps TRBD1 (5 bases). Germline CDR1 is MNHNS and CDR2 is SASEGT. Trimming shortened V by 1 base and J by 1 base, and 10 bases separated the two germline ends. This CDR3 comprises 15 residues. This CDR3 reads CASSEEGADNYGYTF. In DNA, the CDR3 is TGTGCCAGCAGTGAAGAAGGGGCAGATAACTATGGCTACACCTTC.

A single count supports this clone. This chain links TRBV10-3 with TRBJ2-2; 14 bases align to TRBD2. Germline assignment: CDR1 ENHRY and CDR2 SYGVKD. Trimming at V came to 4 bases and at J to 3 bases, leaving 13 bases not matched to a gene. This CDR3 contains 20 residues. DNA of the CDR3: TGTGCCATCAGTGTGGTTATTGGGACTAGCGGGAGAGGGGACACCGGGGAGCTGTTTTTT. It translates to CAISVVIGTSGRGDTGELFF.

The table lists this clone with a count of one. V gene TRBV28 combines with J gene TRBJ2-7; 7 nucleotides align to TRBD1. CDR1 and CDR2 from the germline V gene are MDHEN and SYDVKM. The CDR3 length is 17 residues. The trim removed 2 bases at V and 2 bases at J, leaving 12 bases unmatched. The CDR3 sequence: CASSLGRIGQVTYEQYF. The CDR3 DNA follows: TGTGCCAGCAGTTTAGGAAGGATCGGACAGGTCACCTACGAGCAGTACTTC.

V is TRBV6-5 and J is TRBJ2-2; D perhaps matches TRBD2 (5 bases). The length of the CDR3 is 14 residues. From germline, CDR1 is MNHEY and CDR2 SVGAGI. The V gene lost 5 bases and the J gene lost 2 bases, with 9 bases spanning the gap. CDR3 in amino acids: CASSPRENTGELFF. The CDR3 nucleotides read TGTGCCAGCAGTCCCCGGGAAAACACCGGGGAGCTGTTTTTT.

V gene TRBV19 combines with J gene TRBJ2-1; D not certain. Germline V gene data show CDR1 as LNHDA and CDR2 as SQIVND (reference sequence). V was shortened by 5 bases and J by 5 bases, with 19 bases between the two germline ends. The CDR3 is made up of 16 amino acids. The CDR3 DNA reads TGTGCCAGTAGTGCCGACCCTACCTACAGAGACAATGAGCAGTTCTTC. Translated: CASSADPTYRDNEQFF.

The chain carries TRBV7-8 and TRBJ1-3; maybe TRBD1 (6 bases). Trimming pared 0 bases from V and 3 bases from J, leaving 15 bases between. The CDR3 spans 17 residues. Germline CDR1 is SGHVS and CDR2 is FQNEAQ. CDR3 in amino acids: CASSLALRGGSGNTIYF. The DNA for the CDR3 is TGTGCCAGCAGCTTAGCGCTGAGGGGGGGGAGTGGAAACACCATATATTTT. Filled out from reference TRBV7-8 and TRBJ1-3, the complete variable domain reads GAGVSQSPRYKVAKRGQDVALRCDPISGHVSLFWYQQALGQGPEFLTYFQNEAQLDKSGLPSDRFFAERPEGSVSTLKIQRTQQEDSAVYLCASSLALRGGSGNTIYFGEGSWLTVV.

The chain employs TRBV27 and TRBJ2-5; 9 bases align to TRBD2. Germline CDR1 and CDR2: MNHEY and SMNVEV (reference sequence). CDR3 size: 16 residues. With 4 bases clipped from V and 1 base from J, the junction kept 7 bases outside the gene matches. The CDR3 sequence is CASSSQTSGSQETQYF. CDR3 in DNA: TGTGCCAGCAGTTCGCAGACTAGCGGCTCCCAAGAGACCCAGTACTTC.

The chain combines TRBV6-1 with TRBJ1-3; possible D gene TRBD1, 5 bases. The CDR3 sequence is 14 residues long. Germline loops: CDR1 MNHNS, CDR2 SASEGT. V dropped 6 bases and J dropped 4 bases, with 13 bases sitting between them. The CDR3 is CASRQDALGNTIYF. CDR3 in DNA: TGTGCCAGCAGACAGGACGCCCTGGGAAACACCATATATTTT.

V usage is TRBV5-4 and J usage is TRBJ2-7, with 7 positions matching TRBD1. The CDR3 consists of 14 residues. Germline lookup yields CDR1 SGHNT and CDR2 YYREEE (reference sequence). V gave up 3 bases and J gave up 0 bases; unmatched junction bases: 3. CDR3: CASSSTGSSYEQYF. As DNA, the CDR3 is TGTGCCAGCAGCTCGACAGGGAGCTCCTACGAGCAGTACTTC.

The chain uses TRBV7-9 and TRBJ2-3; possible D gene TRBD1, 6 bases. There are 14 residues in the CDR3. V was cut by 3 bases and J by 2 bases, with 9 bases left in between. Germline loops: CDR1 SEHNR, CDR2 FQNEAQ (reference sequence). CDR3 region: CASSLGHPTDTQYF. DNA of the CDR3: TGTGCCAGCAGCTTGGGACACCCCACAGATACGCAGTATTTT. The full variable domain, its missing parts supplied by reference TRBV7-9 and TRBJ2-3, is DTGVSQNPRHKITKRGQNVTFRCDPISEHNRLYWYRQTLGQGPEFLTYFQNEAQLEKSRLLSDRFSAERPKGSFSTLEIQRTEQGDSAMYLCASSLGHPTDTQYFGPGTRLTVL.

The V and J genes are TRBV4-2 and TRBJ2-7, with a possible D match to TRBD2 (7 bases). Trimming left V 5 bases short and J 2 bases short, with 16 bases between. This CDR3 has 15 amino acids. Per the germline V gene, CDR1 is LGHNA and CDR2 is YNFKEQ. CDR3 sequence (DNA): TGTGCCAGCAGCTTAGTGGGCGGGGGCACCTACGAGCAGTACTTC. The encoded protein is CASSLVGGGTYEQYF.

The rearrangement joins TRBV5-1 to TRBJ2-2; D ambiguous. Between the trimmed V and J ends, which lost 0 bases and 6 bases, there was a span of 15 bases. Germline CDR1 reads SGHRS; CDR2 reads YFSETQ. CDR3 length: 16 residues. The CDR3 sequence is CASSLGAAFTPGELFF. In nucleotides, the CDR3 is TGCGCCAGCAGCTTGGGGGCCGCCTTTACTCCCGGGGAGCTGTTTTTT. Looking up the rest from reference TRBV5-1 and TRBJ2-2 gives the full variable domain: KAGVTQTPRYLIKTRGQQVTLSCSPISGHRSVSWYQQTPGQGLQFLFEYFSETQRNKGNFPGRFSGRQFSNSRSEMNVSTLELGDSALYLCASSLGAAFTPGELFFGEGSRLTVL.

This clone has a handful of counts. This chain connects TRBV30 to TRBJ2-5; maybe TRBD1 (6 bases). There are 14 residues in the CDR3. Germline V gene sequence: CDR1 GTSNPN, CDR2 SVGIG (reference sequence). Trimming stripped 0 bases from V and 5 bases from J, with 13 bases between. The CDR3 DNA reads TGTGCCTGGAGTGTTGGGGGCGCGTCTGAGACCCAGTACTTC. Translating gives CAWSVGGASETQYF.

CDR3 in amino acids: CASRPTGVSGNTIYF. The CDR3 DNA follows: TGTGCCAGTAGACCGACAGGGGTCTCTGGAAACACCATATATTTT. The chain recombines TRBV19 with TRBJ1-3; 8 bases are shared with TRBD1. Germline CDR1 reads LNHDA; CDR2 reads SQIVND (reference sequence). The ends lost 6 bases at V and 0 bases at J; junction bases unmatched: 4. This CDR3 contains 15 residues.

The rearrangement joins TRBV5-6 to TRBJ2-7, with 14 nucleotides matching TRBD2. V trimming: 1 base; J trimming: 6 bases; junction bases outside the gene matches: 12. The CDR3 consists of 18 residues. Germline V lookup: CDR1 SGHDT, CDR2 YYEEEE. CDR3 in amino acids: CASSLIGLAGGPPFEQYF. CDR3 nucleotides: TGTGCCAGCAGCTTGATAGGACTAGCGGGGGGCCCGCCTTTCGAGCAGTACTTC.